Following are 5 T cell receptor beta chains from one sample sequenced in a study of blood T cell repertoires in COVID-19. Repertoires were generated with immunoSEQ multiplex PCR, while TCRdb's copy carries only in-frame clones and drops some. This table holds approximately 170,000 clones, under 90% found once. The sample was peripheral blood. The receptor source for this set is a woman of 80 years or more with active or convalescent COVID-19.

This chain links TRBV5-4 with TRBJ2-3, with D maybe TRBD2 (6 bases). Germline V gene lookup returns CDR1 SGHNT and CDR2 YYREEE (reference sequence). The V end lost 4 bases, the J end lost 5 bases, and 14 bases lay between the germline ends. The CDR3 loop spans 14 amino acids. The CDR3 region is CASSLWRVGDTQYF. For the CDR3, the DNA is TGTGCCAGCAGCCTGTGGAGGGTCGGAGATACGCAGTATTTT.

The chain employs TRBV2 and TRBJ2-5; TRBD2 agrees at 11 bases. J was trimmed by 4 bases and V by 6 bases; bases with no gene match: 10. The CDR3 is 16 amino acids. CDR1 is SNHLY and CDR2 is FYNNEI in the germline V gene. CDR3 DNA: TGTGCCAGCAGAAGAGGGACTAGCGGAAGGGGAGAGACCCAGTACTTC. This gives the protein CASRRGTSGRGETQYF.

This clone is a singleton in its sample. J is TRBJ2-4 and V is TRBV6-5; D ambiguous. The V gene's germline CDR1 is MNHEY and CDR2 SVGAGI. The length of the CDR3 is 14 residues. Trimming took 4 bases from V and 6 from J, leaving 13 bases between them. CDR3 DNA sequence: TGTGCCAGCAGTTTGGGTGGTAGCCTAAACATTCAGTACTTC. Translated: CASSLGGSLNIQYF.

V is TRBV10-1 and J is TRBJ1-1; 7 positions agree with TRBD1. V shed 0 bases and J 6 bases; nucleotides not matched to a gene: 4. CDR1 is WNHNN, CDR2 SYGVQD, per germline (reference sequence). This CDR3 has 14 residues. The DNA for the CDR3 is TGCGCCAGCAGTGAGTCGCCCAGGGGGGCTGAAGCTTTCTTT. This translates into CASSESPRGAEAFF.

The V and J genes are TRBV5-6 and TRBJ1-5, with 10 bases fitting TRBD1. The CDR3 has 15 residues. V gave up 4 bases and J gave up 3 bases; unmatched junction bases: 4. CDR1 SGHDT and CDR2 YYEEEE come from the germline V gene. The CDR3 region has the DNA TGTGCCAGCAGCGGGGGGACAGGGGACAATCAGCCCCAGCATTTT. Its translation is CASSGGTGDNQPQHF.